The 3 T cell receptor beta chains listed next were all sequenced from one sample in a study of blood T cell repertoires in COVID-19. Repertoires were generated with immunoSEQ multiplex PCR, while TCRdb's copy carries only in-frame clones and drops some. The sample shows about 400,000 clones, over 75% of them seen only once. Sequenced: PBMCs or T cells enriched from blood (not recorded which). Receptor source: a middle-aged woman with acute COVID-19.

The gene calls are TRBV10-2 and TRBJ1-2; D may be TRBD1 (6 bases). The CDR3 consists of 14 residues. From germline, CDR1 is WSHSY and CDR2 SAAADI. Deletions cut 8 bases from V and 1 base from J, with 14 bases between. CDR3 region: CASWLAGDNYGYTF. The DNA of the CDR3 is TGCGCCAGCTGGTTGGCAGGGGATAACTATGGCTACACCTTC.

V usage is TRBV6-2 or TRBV6-3 and J usage is TRBJ2-5; a possible D gene is TRBD2 (6 bases). Germline V gene data show CDR1 as MNHEY and CDR2 as SVGEGT. This CDR3 region has 15 residues. V was trimmed by 2 bases and J by 0 bases, leaving 10 bases between them. The chain's CDR3 is CASSYGGANQETQYF. As DNA, the CDR3 is TGTGCCAGCAGTTACGGAGGGGCCAACCAAGAGACCCAGTACTTC.

The genes are TRBV2 and TRBJ2-7, with 9 bases aligning to TRBD1. Germline-derived CDR1 and CDR2 are SNHLY and FYNNEI. The CDR3 is 14 residues long. V shed 4 bases, J shed 2 bases, and the junction held 3 bases outside the gene matches. The CDR3 loop is CASSGDRATYEQYF. In nucleotides, the CDR3 is TGTGCCAGCAGTGGGGACAGGGCAACCTACGAGCAGTACTTC.